This T cell receptor beta chain was found in a study of shared clonotypes between healthy human individuals. Selected positively for CCR7 and CD45RO-negative, naive CD8 cells excluded terminally differentiated effector memory CD45RA+ cells. Germline assignment: CDR1 SEHNR and CDR2 FQNEAQ (reference sequence). The CDR3 has 13 residues. J was trimmed by 4 bases and V by 5 bases; bases with no gene match: 4. As originally analysed: Because ImmunoSEQ provided only junction sequences with no quality scores, the filtering differed. Clones were sequenced by immunoSEQ multiplex PCR, and TCRdb holds only the in-frame ones, with some missing. That table furnishes V, J and clone size, whereas the DNA furnished D and trimming. In the table there are about 2 million clones, approximately 94% of which are singletons.

The chain carries TRBV7-9 and TRBJ2-7; the match to TRBD1 covers 8 bases. This TCR derives from a man younger than 35 in good health. Sequencing was carried out using naive CD8+ T cells sorted from blood. The CDR3 loop is CASSGTGGYEQYF. Written as DNA, the CDR3 is TGTGCCAGCAGCGGGACAGGAGGATACGAGCAGTACTTC.